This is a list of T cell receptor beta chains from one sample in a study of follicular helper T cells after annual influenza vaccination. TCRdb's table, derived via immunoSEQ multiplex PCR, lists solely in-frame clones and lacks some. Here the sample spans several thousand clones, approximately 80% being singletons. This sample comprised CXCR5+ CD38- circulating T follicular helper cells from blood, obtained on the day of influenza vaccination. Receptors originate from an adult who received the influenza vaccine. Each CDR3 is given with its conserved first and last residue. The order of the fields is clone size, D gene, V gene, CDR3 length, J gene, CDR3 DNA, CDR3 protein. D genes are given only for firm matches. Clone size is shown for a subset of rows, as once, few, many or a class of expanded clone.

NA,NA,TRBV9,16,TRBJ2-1,TGTGCCAGCAGCGCGGCGGTGGACCCGAGCTACAATGAGCAGTTCTTC,CASSAAVDPSYNEQFF
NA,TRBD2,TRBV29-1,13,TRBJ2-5,TGCAGCGCCCATGGCGGGGGGCCGAAGACCCAGTACTTC,CSAHGGGPKTQYF
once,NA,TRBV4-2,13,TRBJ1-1,TGTGCCAGCAGCCAGGGTAGACCGGAACACGCTTTCTTT,CASSQGRPEHAFF
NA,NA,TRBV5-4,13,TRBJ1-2,TGTGCCAGCAGCTTCCAGGGGTACTATGGCTACACCTTC,CASSFQGYYGYTF
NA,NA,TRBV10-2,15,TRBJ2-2,TGCGCCAGCAAGCGACCGGGACAGAACACCGGGGAGCTGTTTTTT,CASKRPGQNTGELFF
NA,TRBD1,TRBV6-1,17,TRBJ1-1,TGTGCCAGCAGTGAACCCCCAGGGGGGACCATGAACACTGAAGCTTTCTTT,CASSEPPGGTMNTEAFF
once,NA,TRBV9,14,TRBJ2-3,TGTGCCAGCAGCGTGACGGGGTACACAGATACGCAGTATTTT,CASSVTGYTDTQYF
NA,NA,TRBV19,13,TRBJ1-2,TGTGCCAGTATTGGCAGGGGCGACTATGGCTACACCTTC,CASIGRGDYGYTF
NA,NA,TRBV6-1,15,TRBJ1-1,TGTGCCAGCAGTGAGCCCGGGGCTGCAGTCCCTGAAGCTTTCTTT,CASSEPGAAVPEAFF
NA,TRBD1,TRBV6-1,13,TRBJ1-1,TGTGCCAGCAGTGATAGGGGGCGGACTGAAGCTTTCTTT,CASSDRGRTEAFF
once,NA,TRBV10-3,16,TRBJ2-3,TGTGCCATCAGTGAGTCGCGGCAGGGGGAGGAGGATACGCAGTATTTT,CAISESRQGEEDTQYF
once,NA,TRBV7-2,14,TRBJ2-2,TGTGCCAGCAGCATTACTTTGGGCACCGGGGAGCTGTTTTTT,CASSITLGTGELFF
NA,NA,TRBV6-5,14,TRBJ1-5,TGTGCCAGCAGTTACATGAATAGCAATCAGCCCCAGCATTTT,CASSYMNSNQPQHF
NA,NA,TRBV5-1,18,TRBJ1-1,TGCGCCAGCAGCTTAACCTCGGAACCGGGACAATCGAACACTGAAGCTTTCTTT,CASSLTSEPGQSNTEAFF
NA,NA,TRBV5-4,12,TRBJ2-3,TGTGCCAGCAGCTTACCCTCCGGGCCCGGGTATTTT,CASSLPSGPGYF
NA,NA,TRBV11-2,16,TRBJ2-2,TGTGCCAGCAGCTTTGGTCGGACTGGGGGGACCGGGGAGCTGTTTTTT,CASSFGRTGGTGELFF
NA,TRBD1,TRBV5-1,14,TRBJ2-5,TGCGCCAGCAGCACACAGGGGGCGGGTGAGACCCAGTACTTC,CASSTQGAGETQYF
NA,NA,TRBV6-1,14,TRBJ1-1,TGTGCCAGCAAATCACAGGGACTGAACACTGAAGCTTTCTTT,CASKSQGLNTEAFF
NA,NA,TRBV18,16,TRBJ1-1,TGTGCCAGCTCACAAGCCTTAGGGAGACGGAACACTGAAGCTTTCTTT,CASSQALGRRNTEAFF
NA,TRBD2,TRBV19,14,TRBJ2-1,TGTGCCAGTAGTAGGGGACTAGCGGATAATGAGCAGTTCTTC,CASSRGLADNEQFF
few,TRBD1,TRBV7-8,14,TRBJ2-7,TGTGCCAGCAGCTTGGGGGACAGGGCCCGGGAGCAGTACTTC,CASSLGDRAREQYF
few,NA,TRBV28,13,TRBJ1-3,TGTGCCAGCAGCCCTGGTGGGGGAAACACCATATATTTT,CASSPGGGNTIYF
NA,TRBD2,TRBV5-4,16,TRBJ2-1,TGTGCCAGCACTCTTGGAGGGGCGGCGGGGGACAATGAGCAGTTCTTC,CASTLGGAAGDNEQFF
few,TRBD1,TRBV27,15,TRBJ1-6,TGTGCCAGCAGTTCCTTGGACAGGTTGGGTTCACCCCTCCACTTT,CASSSLDRLGSPLHF
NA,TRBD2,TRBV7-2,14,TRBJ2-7,TGTGCCAGCTCGGGGGGGCCGGGGGACTACGAGCAGTACTTC,CASSGGPGDYEQYF
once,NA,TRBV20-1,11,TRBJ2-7,TGCAGTGCTCCTAGGGCTTCCGAGCAGTACTTC,CSAPRASEQYF
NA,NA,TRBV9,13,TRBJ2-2,TGTGCCAGCAGCTCACTTGTCACCGGGGAGCTGTTTTTT,CASSSLVTGELFF
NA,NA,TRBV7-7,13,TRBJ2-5,TGTGCCAGCAGCTTAACTCCCCAAGAGACCCAGTACTTC,CASSLTPQETQYF
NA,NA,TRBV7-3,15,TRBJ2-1,TGTGCCAGCAGCTTATCTAGCGCATCCTACAATGAGCAGTTCTTC,CASSLSSASYNEQFF
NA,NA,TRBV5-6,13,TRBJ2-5,TGTGCCAGCAGCTTGGTCTCGCAAGAGACCCAGTACTTC,CASSLVSQETQYF
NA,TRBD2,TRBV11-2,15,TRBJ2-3,TGTGCCAGCAGCTTTAGCGGGGGGGCCACAGATACGCAGTATTTT,CASSFSGGATDTQYF
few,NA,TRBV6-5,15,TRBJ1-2,TGTGCCAGCAGTTACGCGACCCAGGGTACAGCTGGCTACACCTTC,CASSYATQGTAGYTF
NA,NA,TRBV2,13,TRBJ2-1,TGTGCCAGCAGTCGGGGGACAAACAATGAGCAGTTCTTC,CASSRGTNNEQFF
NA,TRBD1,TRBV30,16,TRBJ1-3,TGTGCCTGGTCGACAGGGGGCATTTCTTCTGGAAACACCATATATTTT,CAWSTGGISSGNTIYF
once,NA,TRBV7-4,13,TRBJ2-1,TGTGCCAGCAGCGTGGGAAGTCTTAATGAGCAGTTCTTC,CASSVGSLNEQFF
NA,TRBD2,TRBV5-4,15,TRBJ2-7,TGTGCCAGCAGCTTTGGACTAGCGAGCTCCTACGAGCAGTACTTC,CASSFGLASSYEQYF
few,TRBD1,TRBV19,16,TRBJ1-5,TGTGCCAGTAATAGGGGACAGGGTGAAAGCAATCAGCCCCAGCATTTT,CASNRGQGESNQPQHF
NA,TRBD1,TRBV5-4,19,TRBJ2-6,TGTGCCAGCAGCTCAGGTGGGGGACAGGGGCGTTCTGGGGCCAACGTCCTGACTTTC,CASSSGGGQGRSGANVLTF
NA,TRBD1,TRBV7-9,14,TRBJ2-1,TGTGCCAGCAGCCGGGACAGGCCTAACAATGAGCAGTTCTTC,CASSRDRPNNEQFF
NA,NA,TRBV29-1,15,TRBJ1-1,TGCAGCGTTGAAGATGGCGGGCGCGGTTTCACTGAAGCTTTCTTT,CSVEDGGRGFTEAFF
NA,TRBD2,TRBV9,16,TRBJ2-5,TGTGCCAGCAGCCCAAGCCCCGGACTAGCCTCTGAGACCCAGTACTTC,CASSPSPGLASETQYF
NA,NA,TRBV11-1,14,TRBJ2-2,TGTGCCAGCAGCTTATCCCCGAACACCGGGGAGCTGTTTTTT,CASSLSPNTGELFF
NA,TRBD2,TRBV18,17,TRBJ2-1,TGTGCCAGCTCATTTGGACTAGCGGGGGGGCGTTACAATGAGCAGTTCTTC,CASSFGLAGGRYNEQFF
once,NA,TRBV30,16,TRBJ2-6,TGTGCCTGGAACACAGGGAGGGTCACTGGGGCCAACGTCCTGACTTTC,CAWNTGRVTGANVLTF
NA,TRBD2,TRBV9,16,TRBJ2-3,TGTGCCAGCAGCGTAGCTAGCGGCCTCCAGGTGGATACGCAGTATTTT,CASSVASGLQVDTQYF
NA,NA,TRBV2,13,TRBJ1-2,TGTGCCAGCAGTGGGGACAAGAACTATGGCTACACCTTC,CASSGDKNYGYTF
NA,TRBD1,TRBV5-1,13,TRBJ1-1,TGCGCCAGCAGCCCGGGACAGGGCACTGAAGCTTTCTTT,CASSPGQGTEAFF
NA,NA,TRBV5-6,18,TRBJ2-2,TGTGCCAGCAGCCTTGATCGGACGGAAATAAGAAGGACCGGGGAGCTGTTTTTT,CASSLDRTEIRRTGELFF
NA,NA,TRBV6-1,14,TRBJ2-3,TGTGCCAGCAGTGCCCAGCCCGGGGAAGATACGCAGTATTTT,CASSAQPGEDTQYF
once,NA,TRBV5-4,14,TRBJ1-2,TGTGCCAGCAGCTTGGTGTTAGGGGTTGATGGCTACACCTTC,CASSLVLGVDGYTF
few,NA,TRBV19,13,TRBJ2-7,TGTGCCAGTAGTGCTCTAGACTCCATCGAGCAGTACTTC,CASSALDSIEQYF
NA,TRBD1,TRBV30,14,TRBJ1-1,TGTGCCTCCATACCGGGACAGTTGAACACTGAAGCTTTCTTT,CASIPGQLNTEAFF
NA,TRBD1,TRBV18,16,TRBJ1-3,TGTGCCAGCTCATCTGCCGGGACAGGCTCTGGAAACACCATATATTTT,CASSSAGTGSGNTIYF
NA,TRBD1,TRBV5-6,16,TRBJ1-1,TGTGCCAGCAGCTGGAGACAGGGGGCTTTGATCACTGAAGCTTTCTTT,CASSWRQGALITEAFF
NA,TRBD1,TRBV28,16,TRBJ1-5,TGTGCCAGCAGATTACAGGGGGGGTTTAGCAATCAGCCCCAGCATTTT,CASRLQGGFSNQPQHF